Following are 10 T cell receptor beta chains from one sample sequenced in a study of healthy donors' naive CD4 and CD8 T cells. A linear amplification protocol produced the TCR libraries from around 0.55 ug of total RNA. MiXCR, run by TCRdb on the reads, gives a single entry per CDR3 protein. The sample contains about 180,000 distinct CDR3 sequences, over 60% of which appear only once. Sequencing used naive CD4+ and CD8+ T cells sorted from blood, pooled from several donors. Source of these receptors: a pool of human donors in good health; the sample pools cells from several healthy donors.

V is TRBV19 and J is TRBJ2-7; 9 positions match TRBD1. Germline trimming cut 7 bases from V and 4 bases from J; bases unmatched to any gene: 17. Germline V lookup: CDR1 LNHDA, CDR2 SQIVND (reference sequence). This CDR3 contains 17 residues. This CDR3 reads CASTIGGTGTGTYEQYF. CDR3 bases: TGTGCCAGTACGATAGGGGGAACCGGGACAGGGACGTACGAGCAGTACTTC.

The table lists this clonotype with a count of one. The rearrangement joins TRBV29-1 to TRBJ2-7; the D is unclear. The germline V gene has CDR1 SQVTM and CDR2 ANQGSEA. The length of the CDR3 is 13 residues. Trimming took 0 bases from V and 2 from J, leaving 8 bases between them. CDR3 protein: CSVEDTDTYEQYF. In DNA form, the CDR3 reads TGCAGCGTTGAAGATACAGATACCTACGAGCAGTACTTC.

In DNA form, the CDR3 reads TGCAGCGTTGTGCCGGGTACGCCCACAGATACGCAGTATTTT. It is translated as CSVVPGTPTDTQYF. The V and J genes are TRBV29-1 and TRBJ2-3; no clear D. This CDR3 contains 14 residues. Looked up from germline, CDR1 is SQVTM and CDR2 is ANQGSEA. The ends were cut back, 4 bases at V and 2 bases at J, with 13 bases in the middle.

This clonotype turned up a few times. V gene TRBV6-5 combines with J gene TRBJ1-5; D remains unclear. V was shortened by 0 bases and J by 6 bases, with 9 bases between the two germline ends. The CDR3 has 14 residues. Germline-derived CDR1 and CDR2 are MNHEY and SVGAGI. The CDR3 bases are TGTGCCAGCAGTTACTCTCTTTCGGGTCAGCCCCAGCATTTT. The encoded protein is CASSYSLSGQPQHF.

This clonotype was recorded once. This chain connects TRBV14 to TRBJ1-1, with no clear D. Germline loops: CDR1 SGHDN, CDR2 FVKESK. This CDR3 comprises 13 residues. Trimming stripped 4 bases from V and 3 bases from J, with 9 bases between. The CDR3 reads CASSPQADTEAFF. CDR3 in DNA: TGTGCCAGCAGCCCCCAGGCCGACACTGAAGCTTTCTTT. Full variable domain (rest looked up from reference TRBV14 and TRBJ1-1): EAGVTQFPSHSVIEKGQTVTLRCDPISGHDNLYWYRRVMGKEIKFLLHFVKESKQDESGMPNNRFLAERTGGTYSTLKVQPAELEDSGVYFCASSPQADTEAFFGQGTRLTVV.

V gene TRBV6-2 or TRBV6-3 combines with J gene TRBJ1-5; a weak D match, TRBD1 (5 bases). The CDR3 sequence is 15 residues long. V shed 6 bases and J shed 4 bases, with 16 bases lying between them. From germline, CDR1 is MNHEY and CDR2 SVGEGT. This CDR3 reads CASRPGQNHNQPQHF. The CDR3 coding sequence is TGTGCCAGCAGGCCAGGGCAAAACCATAATCAGCCCCAGCATTTT.

J is TRBJ2-1 and V is TRBV4-3, with D possibly being TRBD2 (6 bases). CDR1 LGHNA and CDR2 YSLEER come from the germline V gene. This CDR3 contains 15 residues. Deletions cut 3 bases from V and 3 bases from J, with 12 bases between. The CDR3 DNA reads TGCGCCAGCAGCCACTTGACCGGGGGCTACAATGAGCAGTTCTTC. Protein: CASSHLTGGYNEQFF.

There are a few counts of this clonotype. V gene TRBV29-1 combines with J gene TRBJ2-1; the D is unclear. Germline V gene sequence: CDR1 SQVTM, CDR2 ANQGSEA. The CDR3 is made up of 11 amino acids. V was clipped by 5 bases and J by 6 bases, with 8 bases between them. The CDR3 here is CSVLLVNEQFF. The CDR3 DNA sequence: TGCAGCGTTTTACTCGTCAATGAGCAGTTCTTC.

The chain couples TRBV6-5 to TRBJ2-3; 7 nucleotides align to TRBD2. Germline V lookup: CDR1 MNHEY, CDR2 SVGAGI. The junction had 8 bases not matched to a gene; V was cut back by 6 bases and J by 2 bases. The CDR3 loop spans 15 amino acids. CDR3 in amino acids: CASRSPAGYTDTQYF. As DNA, the CDR3 is TGTGCCAGCAGATCCCCAGCGGGGTACACAGATACGCAGTATTTT.

The V call is TRBV12-3 or TRBV12-4, the J call TRBJ1-5; 11 nucleotides match TRBD1. V shed 7 bases, J shed 2 bases, and the junction held 13 bases outside the gene matches. This CDR3 is built from 18 residues. CDR3 in DNA: TGTGCCAGCACCAATACCCGGGACAGGGGGGACGGCAATCAGCCCCAGCATTTT. It translates to CASTNTRDRGDGNQPQHF.